Below, 9 T cell receptor beta chains from the same sample are listed, as sequenced in a study of naive and memory T cell subsets. Both TRBC1 and TRBC2 were covered by a beta constant-region primer of two equimolar oligonucleotides. The ligated cDNA underwent four PCR rounds using SP2 and nested alpha and beta constant-region primers. TCRdb redid the calling of the UMI-ligation and nested PCR reads with MiXCR, one entry per CDR3 protein. The data contain around 17,000 distinct CDR3 sequences, 8.7% of them singletons. Input material: central memory CD8+ T cells from blood. The receptors come from a human donor in good health.

This clonotype appeared a few times. This chain connects TRBV6-6 to TRBJ2-7; 10 nucleotides match TRBD1. The germline gives CDR1 MNHNY, CDR2 SVGAGI (reference sequence). This CDR3 has 14 amino acids. V dropped 6 bases and J dropped 3; count of bases not matched to a gene: 5. This chain's CDR3 is CASRKGQGGYEQYF. The CDR3 DNA is TGTGCCAGCAGGAAAGGACAGGGGGGCTACGAGCAGTACTTC.

This clonotype has a count of ten or more. The CDR3 region has the DNA TGTGCCAGCAGCTTGGGTGGCGGGGGGCAAGAGACCCAGTACTTC. Its protein product is CASSLGGGGQETQYF. V gene TRBV11-2 combines with J gene TRBJ2-5; TRBD2 matches at 8 bases. From germline, CDR1 is SGHAT and CDR2 FQNNGV. The V segment lost 3 bases and the J segment 2 bases; nucleotides outside the gene matches: 5. This CDR3 comprises 15 residues.

The sample holds a few counts of this clonotype. The rearrangement uses TRBV5-6 and TRBJ1-3; 8 bases fit TRBD1. CDR1 is SGHDT and CDR2 is YYEEEE in the germline V gene. Trimming removed 1 base from V and 4 bases from J; junction bases left unmatched: 7. CDR3 length equals 16 residues. CDR3 sequence (DNA): TGTGCCAGCAGCTTGCTCTGGACAGGGAACGGAAACACCATATATTTT. Its protein is CASSLLWTGNGNTIYF. The whole variable domain, filled in from reference TRBV5-6 and TRBJ1-3, reads DAGVTQSPTHLIKTRGQQVTLRCSPKSGHDTVSWYQQALGQGPQFIFQYYEEEERQRGNFPDRFSGHQFPNYSSELNVNALLLGDSALYLCASSLLWTGNGNTIYFGEGSWLTVV.

This clonotype was recorded at least ten times. The chain is built from TRBV6-1 and TRBJ2-4, with 9 bases aligning to TRBD1. J lost 8 bases, V lost 1 base, and 9 bases had no gene match. The CDR3 totals 16 residues. Germline V lookup: CDR1 MNHNS, CDR2 SASEGT. The CDR3 protein is CASSEEGTGSKDIQYF. The CDR3 nucleotides read TGTGCCAGCAGTGAAGAAGGGACAGGGTCCAAGGACATTCAGTACTTC.

J is TRBJ1-2 and V is TRBV2; D is uncertain. V lost 7 bases and J 1 base, leaving 13 bases between the germline ends. Germline CDR1 and CDR2: SNHLY and FYNNEI. The CDR3 length is 14 residues. Here the CDR3 reads CASKGSLFNYGYTF. The CDR3, as DNA: TGTGCCAGCAAAGGCAGCCTCTTTAACTATGGCTACACCTTC.

The V call is TRBV6-2 or TRBV6-3, the J call TRBJ2-1; D not resolved. With 6 bases removed from V and 5 bases from J, the gap between germline ends came to 8 bases. The CDR3 runs to 12 residues. In germline, CDR1 is MNHEY, CDR2 SVGEGT. CDR3 loop: CASSQRNNEQFF. CDR3 nucleotide sequence: TGTGCCAGCAGCCAACGTAACAATGAGCAGTTCTTC.

This clonotype has at least ten counts. The V and J genes are TRBV4-3 and TRBJ2-3; 8 positions match TRBD2. The CDR3 extends over 15 amino acids. Trimming at V came to 0 bases and at J to 4 bases, leaving 3 bases not matched to a gene. Germline values: CDR1 LGHNA, CDR2 YSLEER. CDR3 residues: CASSQDGREADTQYF. In DNA, the CDR3 is TGCGCCAGCAGCCAAGATGGGCGGGAGGCAGATACGCAGTATTTT.

This rearrangement joins TRBV27 to TRBJ1-6; perhaps TRBD1 as D (5 bases). The CDR3 extends over 15 amino acids. Germline V CDR1 and CDR2: MNHEY, SMNVEV (reference sequence). Trimming pared 2 bases from V and 6 bases from J, leaving 11 bases between. The CDR3 is CASSLRDRTNSPLHF. DNA for the CDR3: TGTGCCAGCAGTTTACGGGACCGAACTAATTCACCCCTCCACTTT.

The rearrangement links TRBV20-1 to TRBJ1-1; D not resolved. This CDR3 comprises 13 residues. V shed 6 bases and J shed 5 bases, with 16 bases lying between them. Germline CDR1 and CDR2: DFQATT and SNEGSKA (reference sequence). The CDR3 sequence is CSAKTAVETEAFF. The CDR3 DNA is TGCAGTGCGAAGACTGCCGTGGAGACTGAAGCTTTCTTT.